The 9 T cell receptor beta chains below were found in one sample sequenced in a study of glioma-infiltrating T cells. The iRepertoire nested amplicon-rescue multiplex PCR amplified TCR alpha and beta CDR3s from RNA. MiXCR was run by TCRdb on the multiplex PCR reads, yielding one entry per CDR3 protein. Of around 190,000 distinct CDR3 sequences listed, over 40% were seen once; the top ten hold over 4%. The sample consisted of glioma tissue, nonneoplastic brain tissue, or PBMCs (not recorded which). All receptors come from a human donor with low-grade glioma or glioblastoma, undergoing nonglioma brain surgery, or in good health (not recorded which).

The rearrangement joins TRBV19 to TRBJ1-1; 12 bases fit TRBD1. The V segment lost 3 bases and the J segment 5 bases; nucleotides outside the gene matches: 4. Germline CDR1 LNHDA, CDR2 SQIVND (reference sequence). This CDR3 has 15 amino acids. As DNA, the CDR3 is TGTGCCAGTAGTATTGGGGACAGGGGGCAGACTGAAGCTTTCTTT. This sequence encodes CASSIGDRGQTEAFF.

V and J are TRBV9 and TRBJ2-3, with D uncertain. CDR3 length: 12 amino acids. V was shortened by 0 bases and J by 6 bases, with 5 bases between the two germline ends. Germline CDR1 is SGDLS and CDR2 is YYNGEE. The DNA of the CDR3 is TGTGCCAGCAGCGTAGGTAGGGATACGCAGTATTTT. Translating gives CASSVGRDTQYF.

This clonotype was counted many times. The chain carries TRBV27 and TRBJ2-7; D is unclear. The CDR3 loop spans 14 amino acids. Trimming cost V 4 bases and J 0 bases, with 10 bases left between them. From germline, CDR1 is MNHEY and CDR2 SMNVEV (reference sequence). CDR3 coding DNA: TGTGCCAGCAGTTCCCCCCGTACCTCCTACGAGCAGTACTTC. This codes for CASSSPRTSYEQYF.

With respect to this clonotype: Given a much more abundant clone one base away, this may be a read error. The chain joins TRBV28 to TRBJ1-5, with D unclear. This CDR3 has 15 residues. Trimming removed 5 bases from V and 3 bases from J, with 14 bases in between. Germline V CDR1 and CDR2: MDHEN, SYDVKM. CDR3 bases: TGTGCCAGCAGTCATGTAAAAGGGTACAATCAGCCCCAGCATTTT. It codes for CASSHVKGYNQPQHF.

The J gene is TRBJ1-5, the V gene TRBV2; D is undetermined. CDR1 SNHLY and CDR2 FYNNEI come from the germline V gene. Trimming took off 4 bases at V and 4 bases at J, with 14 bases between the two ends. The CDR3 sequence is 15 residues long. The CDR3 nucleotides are TGTGCCAGCAGTGCTTCGGCGGCTTCAAATCAGCCCCAGCATTTT. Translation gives CASSASAASNQPQHF. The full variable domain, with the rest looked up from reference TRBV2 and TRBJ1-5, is EPEVTQTPSHQVTQMGQEVILRCVPISNHLYFYWYRQILGQKVEFLVSFYNNEISEKSEIFDDQFSVERPDGSNFTLKIRSTKLEDSAMYFCASSASAASNQPQHFGDGTRLSIL.

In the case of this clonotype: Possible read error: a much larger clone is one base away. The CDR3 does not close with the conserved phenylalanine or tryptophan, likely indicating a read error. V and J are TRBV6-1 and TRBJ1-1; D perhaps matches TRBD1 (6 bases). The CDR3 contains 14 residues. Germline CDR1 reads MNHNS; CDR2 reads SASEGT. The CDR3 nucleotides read TGTGCCATCAGTGAGGGGGGGCCGAGCACTGAAGCTTTCCTT. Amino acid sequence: CAISEGGPSTEAFL.

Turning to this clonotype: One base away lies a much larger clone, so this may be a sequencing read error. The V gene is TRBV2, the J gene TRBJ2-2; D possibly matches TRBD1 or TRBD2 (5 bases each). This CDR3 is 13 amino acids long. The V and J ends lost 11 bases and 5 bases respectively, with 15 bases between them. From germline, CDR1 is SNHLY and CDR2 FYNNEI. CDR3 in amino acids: CAGGRGRTGELFF. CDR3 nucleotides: TGTGCCGGGGGTAGAGGGAGAACCGGGGAGCTGTTTTTT.

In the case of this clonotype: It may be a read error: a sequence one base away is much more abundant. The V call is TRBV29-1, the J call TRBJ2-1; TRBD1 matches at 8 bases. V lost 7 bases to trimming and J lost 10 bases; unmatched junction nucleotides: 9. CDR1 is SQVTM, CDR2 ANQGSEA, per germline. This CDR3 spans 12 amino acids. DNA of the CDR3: TGCAGCGCTGGATACGGGACAGGCGAGCAGTTCTTC. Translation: CSAGYGTGEQFF.

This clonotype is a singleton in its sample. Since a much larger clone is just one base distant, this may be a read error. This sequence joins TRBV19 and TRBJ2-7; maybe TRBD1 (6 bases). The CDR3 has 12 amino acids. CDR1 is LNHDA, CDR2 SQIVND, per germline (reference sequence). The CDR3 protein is CASPLRRQEFDF. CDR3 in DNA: TGTGCCAGCCCTCTCCGGCGACAGGAGTTTGACTTC. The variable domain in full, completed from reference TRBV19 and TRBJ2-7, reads DGGITQSPKYLFRKEGQNVTLSCEQNLNHDAMYWYRQDPGQGLRLIYYSQIVNDFQKGDIAEGYSVSREKKESFPLTVTSAQKNPTAFYLCASPLRRQEFDFGPGTRLTVT.